The clone carrying this T cell receptor beta chain was picked up many times. Its specificity is unknown. This entry is derived from a study of shared clonotypes between healthy human individuals. Points from the study as a whole: Donor scarcity curtailed the genetic and exposure-history diversity represented herein.

Donors, healthy HIV-negative adults, lacked recent acute infections or vaccinations. Trimming at V came to 1 base and at J to 5 bases, leaving 4 bases not matched to a gene. This CDR3 region has 16 residues. The germline V gene encodes CDR1 LGHNT and CDR2 FRNRAP. Deep was the level at which the assay was run. This table comes from immunoSEQ multiplex PCR, and its TCRdb copy is limited to in-frame clones, with some not included. The sample includes about half a million clones, 81% seen only once; the top ten take about an eighth. The sequence derives from a woman in her thirties or forties in good health. Some clones in this sample may be carry-over from other donors' samples. The sample consisted of PBMCs. This chain links TRBV12-5 with TRBJ2-2, with 10 bases that match TRBD2. The CDR3 is CASGLALAGVTGELFF. CDR3 sequence (DNA): TGTGCTAGTGGTTTGGCGCTAGCGGGAGTTACCGGGGAGCTGTTTTTT.